Listed here are 14 T cell receptor beta chains from one sample, sequenced in a study of vaccination and CD4 T cells after COVID-19. The Oncomine TCR Beta short-read assay was applied to DNA of cultured CD4+ T cells. TCRdb re-called the PCR reads with MiXCR, one entry per CDR3 protein. The sample contains around 7,000 distinct CDR3 sequences, 45% to 60% of which appear only once. No antigens are known for them. Treatment meaning: approximately 11-day PBMC culture with coronavirus spike peptide pools or control peptides (ViraFEST assay). Samples of CD4+ T cells were obtained from the unexposed donor before the COVID-19 pandemic (2011-2018). Sequences were obtained from CD4+ T cells from blood, cultured in vitro. These receptor sequences come from a human donor in good health.

The V and J genes are TRBV20-1 and TRBJ1-3, with TRBD1 matching over 10 bases. The CDR3 extends over 15 amino acids. In germline, CDR1 is DFQATT, CDR2 SNEGSKA (reference sequence). V was pared by 2 bases and J by 2 bases, with 3 bases of the junction left unmatched. In DNA, the CDR3 is TGCAGTGCTAGAAAAGACAGGGGGCCTGGAAACACCATATATTTT. This encodes CSARKDRGPGNTIYF.

The rearrangement uses TRBV10-3 and TRBJ2-5, with 8 bases matching TRBD2. Trimming at V came to 0 bases and at J to 10 bases, leaving 7 bases not matched to a gene. This CDR3 spans 14 amino acids. The V gene's germline CDR1 is ENHRY and CDR2 SYGVKD. CDR3 sequence (DNA): TGTGCCATCAGTGAGTCGGTCCGTAGCGGGGACCAGTACTTC. This sequence encodes CAISESVRSGDQYF.

V gene TRBV27 combines with J gene TRBJ1-2; 10 bases align to TRBD1. CDR3 length: 14 residues. The germline gives CDR1 MNHEY, CDR2 SMNVEV (reference sequence). V was clipped by 2 bases and J by 8 bases; unmatched bases: 5. CDR3 DNA sequence: TGTGCCAGCAGTTTAGTGGACAGGGGGTTCGGCTACACCTTC. It translates to CASSLVDRGFGYTF.

The chain combines TRBV19 with TRBJ2-3; D perhaps matches TRBD1 (5 bases). Germline loops: CDR1 LNHDA, CDR2 SQIVND (reference sequence). V shed 3 bases and J shed 2 bases, with 15 bases lying between them. The CDR3 loop spans 16 amino acids. The CDR3 DNA follows: TGTGCCAGTAGTATGAACAGGCCACCTTTCACAGATACGCAGTATTTT. Protein product: CASSMNRPPFTDTQYF.

This clonotype came up once. The V gene is TRBV11-2, the J gene TRBJ2-7, with D maybe TRBD2 (6 bases). CDR3 length equals 13 residues. CDR1 and CDR2 from the germline V gene are SGHAT and FQNNGV. V shed 5 bases and J shed 5 bases, with 13 bases lying between them. CDR3 residues: CASSPRGFDEQYF. CDR3 DNA: TGTGCCAGCAGCCCCCGGGGGTTCGACGAGCAGTACTTC.

This chain joins TRBV19 and TRBJ1-2; a possible D gene is TRBD1 (5 bases). This CDR3 region has 11 residues. Germline assignment: CDR1 LNHDA and CDR2 SQIVND (reference sequence). Trimming cost V 5 bases and J 6 bases, with 7 bases left between them. CDR3: CASSWGNGYTF. CDR3 nucleotide sequence: TGTGCCAGTAGTTGGGGGAATGGCTACACCTTC.

The J gene is TRBJ1-5, the V gene TRBV24-1; no clear D. V was clipped by 3 bases and J by 1 base, with 18 bases between them. The CDR3 covers 18 residues. The germline V gene encodes CDR1 KGHDR and CDR2 SFDVKD. CDR3 nucleotides: TGTGCCACCAGTGATGCAAGGGCCACCGGGAAGAGCAATCAGCCCCAGCATTTT. It translates to CATSDARATGKSNQPQHF.

The rearrangement uses TRBV7-9 and TRBJ2-2; the D is unclear. The V end lost 1 base, the J end lost 6 bases, and 3 bases lay between the germline ends. This CDR3 comprises 12 residues. The germline gives CDR1 SEHNR, CDR2 FQNEAQ (reference sequence). The CDR3 loop is CASSLEAGELFF. For the CDR3, the DNA is TGTGCCAGCAGCTTAGAGGCCGGGGAGCTGTTTTTT.

The sample holds a few counts of this clonotype. The J gene is TRBJ1-2, the V gene TRBV5-6; TRBD1 agrees at 9 bases. The CDR3 is made up of 13 amino acids. V lost 4 bases and J lost 7; bases outside the gene matches: 5. CDR1 is SGHDT, CDR2 YYEEEE, per germline. For the CDR3, the DNA is TGTGCCAGCAGCAATACAGGGGGCAGTGGCTACACCTTC. This encodes CASSNTGGSGYTF.

This clonotype appeared a few times. The chain combines TRBV6-1 with TRBJ1-6; weak D call: TRBD1 (5 bases). The CDR3 consists of 14 residues. V lost 7 bases and J lost 6, with 13 bases in between. Per germline, CDR1 MNHNS and CDR2 SASEGT. The CDR3 region is CASKHGGPNSPLHF. In DNA, the CDR3 is TGTGCCAGCAAACACGGGGGACCTAATTCACCCCTCCACTTT.

This clonotype has a handful of counts. The chain is built from TRBV7-2 and TRBJ2-1, with 15 bases lining up with TRBD2. Losses at the gene ends were 1 base for V and 3 bases for J; bases not matched to a gene: 4. CDR1 and CDR2 from the germline V gene are SGHTA and FQGNSA. The CDR3 sequence is 18 residues long. The CDR3 is CASSLEGTSGRFYNEQFF. The CDR3 coding sequence is TGTGCCAGCAGCTTAGAGGGGACTAGCGGGAGGTTCTACAATGAGCAGTTCTTC.

This rearrangement joins TRBV4-3 to TRBJ2-2; 16 bases are a match to TRBD2. Germline CDR1 and CDR2: LGHNA and YSLEER. J was trimmed by 5 bases and V by 4 bases; bases with no gene match: 7. The CDR3 length is 18 residues. The DNA of the CDR3 is TGCGCCAGCAGCCTTGGGACTAGCGGGGGGGGACCGACCGGGGAGCTGTTTTTT. The encoded protein is CASSLGTSGGGPTGELFF.

The chain employs TRBV20-1 and TRBJ1-1; D is ambiguous. V dropped 6 bases and J dropped 8 bases, with 19 bases sitting between them. The CDR3 is 13 amino acids. Per the germline V gene, CDR1 is DFQATT and CDR2 is SNEGSKA (reference sequence). CDR3 in amino acids: CSAPMTYSGEAFF. CDR3 in DNA: TGCAGTGCACCGATGACCTACTCGGGGGAAGCTTTCTTT.

The gene calls are TRBV28 and TRBJ2-7; D possibly matches TRBD1 or TRBD2 (6 bases each). Trimming pared 10 bases from V and 0 bases from J, leaving 16 bases between. The CDR3 has 14 amino acids. Germline CDR1 is MDHEN and CDR2 is SYDVKM. Here the CDR3 DNA reads TGTGCCACGGGGGAGACAGGTCCCTCCTACGAGCAGTACTTC. The encoded protein is CATGETGPSYEQYF. Complete variable domain (other parts from reference TRBV28 and TRBJ2-7): DVKVTQSSRYLVKRTGEKVFLECVQDMDHENMFWYRQDPGLGLRLIYFSYDVKMKEKGDIPEGYSVSREKKERFSLILESASTNQTSMYLCATGETGPSYEQYFGPGTRLTVT.